Listed here are 5 T cell receptor beta chains from one sample, sequenced in a study of T cell repertoires in cytomegalovirus infection. No antigen has been assigned to these receptors. TCRdb reprocessed the reads with MiXCR, giving one entry per CDR3 protein. The sample holds fewer than 1,000,000 distinct CDR3 sequences, approximately 31% seen once. The sample consisted of cultured CD8+ T cells from PBMCs, taken from culture after CMV antigen stimulation. Source of these receptors: a human donor in good health (CMV status not recorded). Some clones in this sample may be carry-over from other donors' samples.

The chain links TRBV12-3 or TRBV12-4 to TRBJ1-5, with a possible D match to TRBD1 (6 bases). The ends were cut back, 5 bases at V and 2 bases at J, with 13 bases in the middle. This CDR3 is built from 15 residues. As DNA, the CDR3 is TGTGCCAGCAGTCCCGGGACATATCGCAATCAGCCCCAGCATTTT. Translating gives CASSPGTYRNQPQHF.

V and J are TRBV19 and TRBJ1-1, with a tentative D call TRBD1 (6 bases). CDR3 length: 18 amino acids. The germline V gene encodes CDR1 LNHDA and CDR2 SQIVND (reference sequence). The V gene lost 3 bases and the J gene lost 2 bases, with 22 bases spanning the gap. The CDR3 nucleotides read TGTGCCAGTAGTATTACCCTCGTACCCCGGACAGTTAACACTGAAGCTTTCTTT. Translation gives CASSITLVPRTVNTEAFF.

In its sample, this clonotype was seen a few times. The chain uses TRBV27 and TRBJ2-2; perhaps TRBD1 as D (5 bases). V was pared by 1 base and J by 7 bases, with 16 bases between. The germline V gene encodes CDR1 MNHEY and CDR2 SMNVEV (reference sequence). CDR3 length: 16 residues. The CDR3 coding sequence is TGTGCCAGCAGTTTATGGGCAGGGAATTTAGGCGGGGAGCTGTTTTTT. Its translation is CASSLWAGNLGGELFF.

V and J are TRBV6-1 and TRBJ2-7; 9 bases agree with TRBD2. This CDR3 is built from 17 residues. The ends lost 0 bases at V and 0 bases at J; junction bases unmatched: 6. Germline V lookup: CDR1 MNHNS, CDR2 SASEGT. The CDR3 coding sequence is TGTGCCAGCAGTGAAGCGCGGGGACTAGCCGTCTCCTACGAGCAGTACTTC. It translates to CASSEARGLAVSYEQYF.

The CDR3 region is CASSQDLVAGVNNEQFF. The CDR3 region has the DNA TGCGCCAGCAGCCAAGATCTGGTAGCGGGGGTAAACAATGAGCAGTTCTTC. The chain has TRBV4-1 and TRBJ2-1; 9 bases fit TRBD2. J was trimmed by 5 bases and V by 0 bases; bases with no gene match: 8. The CDR3 extends over 17 amino acids. CDR1 is MGHRA, CDR2 YSYEKL, per germline.